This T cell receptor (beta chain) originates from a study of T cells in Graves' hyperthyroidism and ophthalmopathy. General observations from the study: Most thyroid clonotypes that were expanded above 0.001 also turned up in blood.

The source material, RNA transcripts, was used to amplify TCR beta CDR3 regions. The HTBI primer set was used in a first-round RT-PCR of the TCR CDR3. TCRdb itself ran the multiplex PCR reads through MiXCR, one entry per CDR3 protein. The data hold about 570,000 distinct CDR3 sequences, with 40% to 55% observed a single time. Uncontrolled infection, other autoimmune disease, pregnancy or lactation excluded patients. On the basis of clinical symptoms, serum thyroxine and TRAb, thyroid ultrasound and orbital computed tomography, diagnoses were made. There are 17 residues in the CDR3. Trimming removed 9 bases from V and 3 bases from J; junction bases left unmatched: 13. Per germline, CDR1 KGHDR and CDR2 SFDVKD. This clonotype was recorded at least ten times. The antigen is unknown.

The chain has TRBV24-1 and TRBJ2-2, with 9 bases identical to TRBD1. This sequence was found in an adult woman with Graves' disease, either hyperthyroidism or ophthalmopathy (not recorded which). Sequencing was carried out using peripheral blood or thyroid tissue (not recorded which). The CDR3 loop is CATGGDRAVIDTGELFF. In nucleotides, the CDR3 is TGTGCCACCGGTGGGGACAGGGCGGTAATAGACACCGGGGAGCTGTTTTTT.